This T cell receptor (beta chain) was captured by sequencing in a study of beta chain features in type 1 diabetes. Study results and caveats: It was not settled here whether HLA type affects TCRB rearrangement. For patients and controls alike, PCR might favor shorter templates to the same degree. TCRB CDR3 length was moderately but significantly reduced in all four CD4+ subsets of Type 1 diabetes patients.

Since all of the isolated RNA was reverse transcribed, expressed TCRB transcripts were what got sequenced. The repertoire was sequenced with immunoSEQ multiplex PCR; TCRdb's copy has only in-frame clones and lacks some. The profile covers 150,000 to 190,000 clones, with 10% appearing a single time and more than 0.45% taken by the ten largest. Per donor, one heparinised blood draw averaged roughly 110 mL. CD4+ naive, central memory, regulatory and stem cell-like memory cells were sorted via CD45RO/CCR7/CD25/CD127/CD95/CD27. Worth noting for this clone: Its antigen is undetermined.

The TCR comes from a man aged 25-45 years with type 1 diabetes. Sequencing was performed on central memory CD4+ T cells from blood.

CDR3 amino acids: CASSPTSGDYEQYF. CDR3 bases: TGTGCCAGCTCACCAACTAGCGGAGACTACGAGCAGTACTTC. The chain employs TRBV18 and TRBJ2-7; 8 positions match TRBD2. Germline CDR1 and CDR2: KGHSH and LQKENI. The trim removed 2 bases at V and 3 bases at J, leaving 3 bases unmatched. The CDR3 is made up of 14 amino acids.